This TCR beta chain was found in a study of blood T cell repertoires in COVID-19. In the authors' methods: Estimation of nucleated cell counts relied on the amplification of reference gene primers. Produced via immunoSEQ multiplex PCR; TCRdb's table is partial and in-frame only. V and J calls and clone size are as listed in that table; D and trimming were resolved from the DNA. The table shows over 400,000 clones, with roughly 89% occurring only once. V lost 6 bases and J lost 5; bases outside the gene matches: 15. Germline V lookup: CDR1 MNHEY, CDR2 SMNVEV (reference sequence). The CDR3 loop spans 18 amino acids. This clone came up a few times. Followed longitudinally, the Seattle patients had been enrolled during active infection.

Sequencing was done on a sample of peripheral blood. This rearrangement joins TRBV27 to TRBJ1-4; 10 bases are shared with TRBD1. This receptor was identified in a woman between 45 and 65 years old with COVID-19, enrolled during active disease. The CDR3 reads CASSRRPGQGLENEKLFF. CDR3 in DNA: TGTGCCAGCAGCCGAAGGCCGGGACAGGGGCTGGAGAATGAAAAACTGTTTTTT. Full variable domain (rest looked up from reference TRBV27 and TRBJ1-4): EAQVTQNPRYLITVTGKKLTVTCSQNMNHEYMSWYRQDPGLGLRQIYYSMNVEVTDKGDVPEGYKVSRKEKRNFPLILESPSPNQTSLYFCASSRRPGQGLENEKLFFGSGTQLSVL.